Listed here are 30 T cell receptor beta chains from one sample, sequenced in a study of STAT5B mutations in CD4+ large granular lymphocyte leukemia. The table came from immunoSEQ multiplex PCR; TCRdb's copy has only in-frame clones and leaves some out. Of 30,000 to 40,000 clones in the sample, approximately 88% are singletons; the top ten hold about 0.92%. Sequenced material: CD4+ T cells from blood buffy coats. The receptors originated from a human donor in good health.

DNA of the CDR3: TGTGCCAGCAGCTTGGCGGACAGGGGTGGCTACACCTTC. It is translated as CASSLADRGGYTF. This chain links TRBV5-8 with TRBJ1-2; 9 nucleotides align to TRBD1. Germline V lookup: CDR1 SGHTS, CDR2 YDEGEE. V was clipped by 0 bases and J by 7 bases; unmatched bases: 1. The CDR3 runs 13 residues.

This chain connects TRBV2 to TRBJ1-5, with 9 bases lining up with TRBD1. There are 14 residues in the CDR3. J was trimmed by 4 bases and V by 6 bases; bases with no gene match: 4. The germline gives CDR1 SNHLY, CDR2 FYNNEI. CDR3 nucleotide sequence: TGTGCCAGCAGCAGCGACAGGGGGAATCAGCCCCAGCATTTT. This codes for CASSSDRGNQPQHF. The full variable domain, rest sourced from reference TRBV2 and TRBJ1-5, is EPEVTQTPSHQVTQMGQEVILRCVPISNHLYFYWYRQILGQKVEFLVSFYNNEISEKSEIFDDQFSVERPDGSNFTLKIRSTKLEDSAMYFCASSSDRGNQPQHFGDGTRLSIL.

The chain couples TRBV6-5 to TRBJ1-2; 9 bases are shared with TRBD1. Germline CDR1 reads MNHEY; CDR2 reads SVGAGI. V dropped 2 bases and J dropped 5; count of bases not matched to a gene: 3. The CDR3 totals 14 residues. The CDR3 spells CASSYADRGYGYTF. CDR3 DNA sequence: TGTGCCAGCAGTTACGCGGACAGGGGTTATGGCTACACCTTC.

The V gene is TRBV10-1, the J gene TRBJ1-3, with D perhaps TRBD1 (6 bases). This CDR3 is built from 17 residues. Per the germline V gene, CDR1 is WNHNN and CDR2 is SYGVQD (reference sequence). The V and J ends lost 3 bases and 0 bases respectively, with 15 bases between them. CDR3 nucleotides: TGCGCCAGCAGTGACCCGGGGGCGCCGGACTCTGGAAACACCATATATTTT. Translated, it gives CASSDPGAPDSGNTIYF.

CDR3 in DNA: TGTGCCAGCAGCCCGGACAGGGGGCCCTACGAGCAGTACTTC. As protein: CASSPDRGPYEQYF. The chain employs TRBV7-2 and TRBJ2-7, with TRBD1 matching 11 bases. The trim removed 5 bases at V and 2 bases at J, leaving 2 bases unmatched. This CDR3 is 14 amino acids long. CDR1 is SGHTA and CDR2 is FQGNSA in the germline V gene.

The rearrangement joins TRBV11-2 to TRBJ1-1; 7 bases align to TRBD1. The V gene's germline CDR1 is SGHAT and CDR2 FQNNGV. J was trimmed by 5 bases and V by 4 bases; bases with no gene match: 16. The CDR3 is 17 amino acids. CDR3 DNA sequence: TGTGCCAGCAGCTCCGGAGGGACAGCCCACGGGGGGACTGAAGCTTTCTTT. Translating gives CASSSGGTAHGGTEAFF.

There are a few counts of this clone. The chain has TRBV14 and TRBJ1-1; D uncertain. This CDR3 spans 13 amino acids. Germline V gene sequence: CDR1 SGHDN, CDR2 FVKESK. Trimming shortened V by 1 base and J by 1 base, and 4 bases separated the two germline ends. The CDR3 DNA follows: TGTGCCAGCAGCCAAGGGGGGAACACTGAAGCTTTCTTT. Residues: CASSQGGNTEAFF.

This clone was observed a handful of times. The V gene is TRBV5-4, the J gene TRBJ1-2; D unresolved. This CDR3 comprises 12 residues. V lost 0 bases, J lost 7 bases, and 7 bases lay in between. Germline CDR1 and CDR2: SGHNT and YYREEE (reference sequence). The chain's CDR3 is CASSLDGGGYTF. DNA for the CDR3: TGTGCCAGCAGCTTGGATGGAGGTGGCTACACCTTC.

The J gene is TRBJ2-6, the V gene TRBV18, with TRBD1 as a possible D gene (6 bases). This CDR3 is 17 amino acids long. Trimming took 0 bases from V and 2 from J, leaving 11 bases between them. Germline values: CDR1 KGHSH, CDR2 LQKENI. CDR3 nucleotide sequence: TGTGCCAGCTCACCACCGGCGGCAGGGGCTGGGGCCAACGTCCTGACTTTC. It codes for CASSPPAAGAGANVLTF.

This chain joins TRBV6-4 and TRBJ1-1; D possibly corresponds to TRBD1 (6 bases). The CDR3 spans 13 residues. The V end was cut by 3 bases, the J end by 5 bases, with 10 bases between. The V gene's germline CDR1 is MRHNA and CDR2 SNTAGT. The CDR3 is CASSETQGTEAFF. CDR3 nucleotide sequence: TGTGCCAGCAGTGAAACACAGGGAACTGAAGCTTTCTTT.

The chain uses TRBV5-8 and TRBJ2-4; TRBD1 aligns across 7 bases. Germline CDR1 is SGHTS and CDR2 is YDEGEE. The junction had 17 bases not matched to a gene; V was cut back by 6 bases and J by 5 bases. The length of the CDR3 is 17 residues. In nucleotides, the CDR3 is TGTGCCAGCACCCCCTTCAGGACAGGCCGTGGGGAAAACATTCAGTACTTC. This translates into CASTPFRTGRGENIQYF. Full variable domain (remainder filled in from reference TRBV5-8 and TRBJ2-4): EAGVTQSPTHLIKTRGQQATLRCSPISGHTSVYWYQQALGLGLQFLLWYDEGEERNRGNFPPRFSGRQFPNYSSELNVNALELEDSALYLCASTPFRTGRGENIQYFGAGTRLSVL.

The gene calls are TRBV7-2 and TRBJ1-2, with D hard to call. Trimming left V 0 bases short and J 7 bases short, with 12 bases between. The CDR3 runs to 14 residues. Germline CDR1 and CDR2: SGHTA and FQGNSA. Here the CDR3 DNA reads TGTGCCAGCAGCTTAGCAAGTACGGACGCTGGCTACACCTTC. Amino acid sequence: CASSLASTDAGYTF. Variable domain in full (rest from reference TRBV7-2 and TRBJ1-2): GAGVSQSPSNKVTEKGKDVELRCDPISGHTALYWYRQSLGQGLEFLIYFQGNSAPDKSGLPSDRFSAERTGGSVSTLTIQRTQQEDSAVYLCASSLASTDAGYTFGSGTRLTVV.

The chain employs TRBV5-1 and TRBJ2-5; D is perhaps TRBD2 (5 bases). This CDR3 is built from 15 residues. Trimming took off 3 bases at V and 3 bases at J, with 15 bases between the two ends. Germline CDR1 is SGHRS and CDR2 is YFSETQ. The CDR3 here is CASSSMTGREETQYF. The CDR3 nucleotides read TGCGCCAGCAGCTCTATGACCGGGCGGGAAGAGACCCAGTACTTC.

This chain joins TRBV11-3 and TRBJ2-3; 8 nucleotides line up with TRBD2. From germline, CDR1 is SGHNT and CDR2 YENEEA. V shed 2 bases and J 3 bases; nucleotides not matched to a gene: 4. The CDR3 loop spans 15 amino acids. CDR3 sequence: CASSLRAGGTDTQYF. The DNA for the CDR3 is TGTGCCAGCAGCTTAAGGGCGGGAGGTACAGATACGCAGTATTTT.

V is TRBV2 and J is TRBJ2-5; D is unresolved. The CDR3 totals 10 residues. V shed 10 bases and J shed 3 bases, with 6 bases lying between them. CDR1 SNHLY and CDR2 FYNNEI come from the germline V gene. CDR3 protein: CATAEETQYF. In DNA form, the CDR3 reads TGTGCCACCGCTGAAGAGACCCAGTACTTC. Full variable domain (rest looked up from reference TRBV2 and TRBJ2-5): EPEVTQTPSHQVTQMGQEVILRCVPISNHLYFYWYRQILGQKVEFLVSFYNNEISEKSEIFDDQFSVERPDGSNFTLKIRSTKLEDSAMYFCATAEETQYFGPGTRLLVL.

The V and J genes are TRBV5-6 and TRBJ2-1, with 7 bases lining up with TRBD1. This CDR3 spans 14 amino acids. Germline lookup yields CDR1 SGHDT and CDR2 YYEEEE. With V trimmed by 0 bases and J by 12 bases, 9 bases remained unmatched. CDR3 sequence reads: CASSLGQGEIGQFF. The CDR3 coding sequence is TGTGCCAGCAGCTTGGGACAGGGAGAAATCGGGCAGTTCTTC. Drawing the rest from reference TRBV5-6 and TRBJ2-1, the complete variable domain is DAGVTQSPTHLIKTRGQQVTLRCSPKSGHDTVSWYQQALGQGPQFIFQYYEEEERQRGNFPDRFSGHQFPNYSSELNVNALLLGDSALYLCASSLGQGEIGQFFGPGTRLTVL.

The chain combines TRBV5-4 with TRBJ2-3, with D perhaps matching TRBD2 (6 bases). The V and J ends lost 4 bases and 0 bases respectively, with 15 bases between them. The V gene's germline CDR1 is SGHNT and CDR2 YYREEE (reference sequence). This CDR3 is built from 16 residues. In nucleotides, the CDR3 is TGTGCCAGCAGCCCCGGAGGAGGGACTAGCACAGATACGCAGTATTTT. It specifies CASSPGGGTSTDTQYF.

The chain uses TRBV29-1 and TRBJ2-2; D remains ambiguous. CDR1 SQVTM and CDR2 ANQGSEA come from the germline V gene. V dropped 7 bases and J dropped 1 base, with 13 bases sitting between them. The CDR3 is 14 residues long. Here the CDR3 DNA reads TGCAGCGCCCGGTGGGGAAAGAACACCGGGGAGCTGTTTTTT. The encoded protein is CSARWGKNTGELFF.

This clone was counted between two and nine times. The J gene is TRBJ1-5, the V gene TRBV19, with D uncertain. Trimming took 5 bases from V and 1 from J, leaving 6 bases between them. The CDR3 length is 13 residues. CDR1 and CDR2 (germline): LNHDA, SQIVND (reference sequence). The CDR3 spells CASSADSNQPQHF. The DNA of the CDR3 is TGTGCCAGTAGTGCCGACAGCAATCAGCCCCAGCATTTT.

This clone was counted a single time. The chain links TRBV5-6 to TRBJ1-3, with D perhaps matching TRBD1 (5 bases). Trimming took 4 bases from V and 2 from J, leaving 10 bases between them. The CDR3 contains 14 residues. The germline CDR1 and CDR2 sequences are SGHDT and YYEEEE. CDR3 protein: CASSRRGTGNTIYF. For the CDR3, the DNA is TGTGCCAGCAGCCGCCGGGGCACTGGAAACACCATATATTTT.

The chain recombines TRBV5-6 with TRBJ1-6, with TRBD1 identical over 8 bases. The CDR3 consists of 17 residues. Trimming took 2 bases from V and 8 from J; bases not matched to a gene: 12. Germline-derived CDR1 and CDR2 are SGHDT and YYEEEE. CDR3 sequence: CASSFGAPGGIYSPLHF. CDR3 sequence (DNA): TGTGCCAGCAGCTTTGGGGCTCCAGGGGGCATTTATTCACCCCTCCACTTT.

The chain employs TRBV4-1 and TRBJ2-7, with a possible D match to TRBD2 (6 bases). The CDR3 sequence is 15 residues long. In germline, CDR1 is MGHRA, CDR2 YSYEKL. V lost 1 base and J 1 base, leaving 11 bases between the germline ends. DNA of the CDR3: TGCGCCAGCAGCCAAGGCAACGGGGGTTCCTACGAGCAGTACTTC. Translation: CASSQGNGGSYEQYF.

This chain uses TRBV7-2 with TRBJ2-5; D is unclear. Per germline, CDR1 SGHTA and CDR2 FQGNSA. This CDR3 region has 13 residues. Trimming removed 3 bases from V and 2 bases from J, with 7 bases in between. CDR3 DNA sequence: TGTGCCAGCAGCTTGGAAAGACAAGAGACCCAGTACTTC. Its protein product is CASSLERQETQYF.

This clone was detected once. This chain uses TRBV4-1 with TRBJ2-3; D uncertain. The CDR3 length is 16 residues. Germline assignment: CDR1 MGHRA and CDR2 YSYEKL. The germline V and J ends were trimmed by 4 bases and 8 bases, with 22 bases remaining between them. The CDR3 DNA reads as TGCGCCAGCAGCCCGCCCACCGTCTCTTCTAAAAGTACGCAGTATTTT. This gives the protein CASSPPTVSSKSTQYF.

The CDR3 here is CASSTDRGNEQFF. The CDR3 coding sequence is TGTGCCAGCAGCACGGACAGGGGGAATGAGCAGTTCTTC. The chain carries TRBV7-2 and TRBJ2-1; TRBD1 agrees at 10 bases. Germline V gene lookup returns CDR1 SGHTA and CDR2 FQGNSA. The CDR3 extends over 13 amino acids. Trimming at V came to 5 bases and at J to 7 bases, leaving 2 bases not matched to a gene.

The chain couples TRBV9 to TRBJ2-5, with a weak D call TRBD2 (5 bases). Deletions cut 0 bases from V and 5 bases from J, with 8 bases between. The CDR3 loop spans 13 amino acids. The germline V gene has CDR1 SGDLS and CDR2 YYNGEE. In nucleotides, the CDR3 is TGTGCCAGCAGCGTAGTCTCGGGGGAGACCCAGTACTTC. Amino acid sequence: CASSVVSGETQYF.

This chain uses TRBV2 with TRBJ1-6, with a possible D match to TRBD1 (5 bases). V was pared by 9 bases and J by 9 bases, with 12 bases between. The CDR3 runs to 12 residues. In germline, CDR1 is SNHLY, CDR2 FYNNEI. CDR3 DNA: TGTGCCAGTGGAGTCGGGGGTTCACCCCTCCACTTT. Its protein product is CASGVGGSPLHF.

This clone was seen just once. The CDR3 protein is CAISPRGGIYTF. The CDR3 coding sequence is TGTGCCATCAGTCCCAGGGGGGGCATTTACACCTTC. The V call is TRBV10-3, the J call TRBJ1-2, with 7 bases aligning to TRBD1. The V segment lost 5 bases and the J segment 11 bases; nucleotides outside the gene matches: 8. The germline V gene encodes CDR1 ENHRY and CDR2 SYGVKD. The CDR3 length is 12 residues.

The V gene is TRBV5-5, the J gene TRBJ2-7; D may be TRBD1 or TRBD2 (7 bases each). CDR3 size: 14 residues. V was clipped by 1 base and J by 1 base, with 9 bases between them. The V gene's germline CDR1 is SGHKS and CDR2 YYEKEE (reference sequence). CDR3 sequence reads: CASSLQGGSYEQYF. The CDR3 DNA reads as TGTGCCAGCAGCTTGCAGGGGGGGTCCTACGAGCAGTACTTC.

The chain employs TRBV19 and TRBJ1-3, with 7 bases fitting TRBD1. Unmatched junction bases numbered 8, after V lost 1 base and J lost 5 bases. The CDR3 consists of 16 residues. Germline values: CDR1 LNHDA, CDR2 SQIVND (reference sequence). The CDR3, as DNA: TGTGCCAGTAGTATAGTACCCGACAGGGTACGAAACACCATATATTTT. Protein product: CASSIVPDRVRNTIYF.